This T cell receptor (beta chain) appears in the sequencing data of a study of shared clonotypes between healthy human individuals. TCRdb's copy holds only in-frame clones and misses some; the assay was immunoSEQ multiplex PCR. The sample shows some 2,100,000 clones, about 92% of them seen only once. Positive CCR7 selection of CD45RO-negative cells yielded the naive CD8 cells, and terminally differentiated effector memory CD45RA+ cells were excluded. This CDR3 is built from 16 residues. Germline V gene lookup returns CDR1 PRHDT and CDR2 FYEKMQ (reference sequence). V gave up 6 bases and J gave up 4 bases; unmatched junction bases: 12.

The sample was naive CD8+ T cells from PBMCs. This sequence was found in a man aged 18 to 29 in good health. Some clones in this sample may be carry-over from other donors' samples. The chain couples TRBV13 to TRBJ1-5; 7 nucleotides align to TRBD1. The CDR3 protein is CASRPPGQRKNQPQHF. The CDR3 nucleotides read TGTGCCAGCAGACCCCCGGGACAGAGGAAAAATCAGCCCCAGCATTTT.